The T cell receptor beta chain under discussion was sequenced for a study of blood T cell repertoires in COVID-19 (dated by TCRdb to about 2020). Study-level background: Collaborator samples came from the United States, Italy and Spain and covered acute and convalescent phases of COVID-19. Samples came from the ongoing ImmuneRACE study (first 160 participants) plus 1,254 subjects from 6 global collaborators. Sample metadata almost always included a de-identified subject ID, COVID-19 status, age in years and sex. The dataset comprised deeply sampled blood TCRbeta repertoires from subjects exposed to, actively infected with, or recovered from COVID-19. The material from the prospective study consisted of cDNA or gDNA derived from T cells, B-cell-depleted T cells, or PBMCs. The repertoires were released in a freely available public database meant as a resource for research on the immune response to SARS-CoV-2. Where available, HLA class I and class II types were obtained from metadata supplied by the sample provider rather than from assay-based typing.

Participants in the prospective study were enrolled through a virtual design, were aged roughly 18 to 100 years, and lived in 24 United States geographic areas. In the prospective study, cohorts were assigned on the basis of participant-reported clinical history obtained from a screening survey and a study questionnaire. For ImmuneRACE Cohort 3, a participant was defined as recovered based on two consecutive negative NP/OP PCR tests, clearance by a healthcare professional, or resolution of symptoms. In the prospective study, mobile phlebotomists collected whole blood, serum and a nasopharyngeal or oropharyngeal swab from each participant. Additional blood draws and questionnaires over an approximately two-month period could optionally be provided by prospective study participants. Prospective study blood samples were shipped either frozen or at room temperature before DNA extraction. Via the germline V gene (reference sequence), CDR1 is MNHEY and CDR2 SMNVEV. The V end loses 5 bases and the J end loses 3 bases, and a stretch of 10 bases separates them. The CDR3, from cysteine to phenylalanine, totals 13 residues. Only the CDR3 part of the read is kept: 39 bases, read in frame from the first base.

In its sample, this clone was seen once. Its antigen has not been determined. Base qualities are missing; no much larger clone stands one base away. The immunoSEQ Assay, a bias-controlled multiplex PCR, was used to amplify TCRbeta CDR3 regions from genomic DNA. Per the original workflow: Within the assay, amplification of reference gene primers was used to estimate how many nucleated cells each sample contained. Sequence reads were collapsed and filtered to measure the absolute abundance of every unique TCRbeta CDR3 rearrangement. For each sample, productive Simpson clonality was calculated as the square root of Simpson's diversity index over productive rearrangements. TCRdb's version of the immuneACCESS table is confined to in-frame rearrangements and falls short of the full clone set. An unresolved V gene accounts for under half of the shortfall where checked; the remainder is of unknown origin. Clone size and V and J calls were adopted from that table, with D and trimming inferred from the DNA. Within this sample are about 400,000 clones, with 80% to 90% of them counted one time only. The top ten constitute approximately 9.3% of the sample.

What the study reported, not specific to this receptor: Clinical and demographic metadata were provided uncurated, with the amount varying by source and participant.

The sequence joins TRBV27 to TRBJ1-1, with the D gene not confidently named. The clonotype originates from a woman aged 45-59 years who had recovered from COVID-19. Sequencing was done on a sample of PBMCs or T cells enriched from blood (not recorded which). The CDR3 amino acid sequence is: CASSLRWYTEAFF. The DNA is TGTGCCAGCAGTCTCCGGTGGTACACTGAAGCTTTCTTT.